A selection of T cell receptor beta chains follows, all from one sample in a study of T cells in localized non-small cell lung cancer. The method was immunoSEQ multiplex PCR; TCRdb's version includes in-frame clones alone and lacks a portion of them. This sample has some 27,000 clones, with around nine tenths found just once. Source: peripheral blood, taken before any cancer treatment. The receptors originated from a woman aged 18-50 years with stage I lung adenocarcinoma. The CDR3 runs from the conserved cysteine through the conserved F or W. D genes are given only for firm matches. Not all rows give a size; the values are once, few, many and, for expanded clones, a class.

clone size | CDR3 length | J gene | D gene | V gene | CDR3 protein | CDR3 DNA
NA | 14 | TRBJ2-2 | NA | TRBV15 | CATSRNQGTGELFF | TGTGCCACCAGCAGAAACCAGGGTACCGGGGAGCTGTTTTTT
NA | 13 | TRBJ2-5 | TRBD1 | TRBV28 | CASSDRGQETQYF | TGTGCCAGCAGCGACAGGGGGCAGGAGACCCAGTACTTC
NA | 14 | TRBJ1-2 | NA | TRBV7-9 | CASSPGRSAYGYTF | TGTGCCAGCAGCCCAGGAAGATCCGCCTATGGCTACACCTTC
NA | 13 | TRBJ2-1 | TRBD2 | TRBV11-3 | CASSLSAGGEQFF | TGTGCCAGCAGCTTAAGTGCGGGGGGTGAGCAGTTCTTC
NA | 12 | TRBJ1-6 | NA | TRBV5-6 | CASSFRGSPLHF | TGTGCCAGCAGCTTCAGGGGCTCACCCCTCCACTTT
NA | 16 | TRBJ2-1 | TRBD2 | TRBV4-1 | CASSQAPSGDYNEQFF | TGCGCCAGCAGCCAAGCTCCTAGCGGGGACTACAATGAGCAGTTCTTC
once | 16 | TRBJ2-2 | NA | TRBV7-2 | CASSLGTLRRAGELFF | TGTGCCAGCAGCTTAGGGACCCTCCGACGAGCCGGGGAGCTGTTTTTT
NA | 17 | TRBJ2-3 | TRBD2 | TRBV9 | CASSPGEGTRNTDTQYF | TGTGCCAGCAGCCCCGGGGAGGGGACTCGAAACACAGATACGCAGTATTTT
NA | 13 | TRBJ1-2 | NA | TRBV19 | CASSMGGHYGYTF | TGTGCCAGTAGTATGGGGGGACACTATGGCTACACCTTC
few | 14 | TRBJ2-7 | NA | TRBV5-1 | CASSPGNPAYEQYF | TGCGCCAGCAGCCCCGGAAACCCGGCCTACGAGCAGTACTTC
NA | 15 | TRBJ2-6 | NA | TRBV6-1 | CASSGAGAGANVLTF | TGTGCCAGCAGTGGGGCAGGGGCTGGGGCCAACGTCCTGACTTTC
NA | 13 | TRBJ1-5 | NA | TRBV19 | CASSTLQAQPQHF | TGTGCCAGTAGTACCCTTCAGGCCCAGCCCCAGCATTTT
NA | 15 | TRBJ2-5 | TRBD1 | TRBV28 | CASRGQGQGQETQYF | TGTGCCAGCAGGGGACAGGGCCAGGGCCAAGAGACCCAGTACTTC
NA | 17 | TRBJ1-5 | TRBD1 | TRBV7-9 | CASSLGVDRAINQPQHF | TGTGCCAGCAGCTTGGGTGTTGACAGGGCAATAAATCAGCCCCAGCATTTT
NA | 15 | TRBJ2-7 | TRBD1 | TRBV9 | CASSVGSGGVYEQYF | TGTGCCAGCAGCGTAGGGTCAGGGGGCGTTTACGAGCAGTACTTC
NA | 15 | TRBJ1-1 | TRBD1 | TRBV7-3 | CASRRPGQGYTEAFF | TGTGCCAGCAGGCGACCGGGACAGGGGTACACTGAAGCTTTCTTT
NA | 13 | TRBJ1-5 | NA | TRBV7-9 | CASLGGFRSPQHF | TGTGCCAGCCTAGGGGGTTTCCGCTCGCCCCAGCATTTT
NA | 17 | TRBJ2-1 | TRBD2 | TRBV11-2 | CASSFYQTSGRYNEQFF | TGTGCCAGCAGCTTCTATCAGACTAGCGGGAGGTACAATGAGCAGTTCTTC
NA | 12 | TRBJ2-2 | NA | TRBV6-1 | CASSEGSGELFF | TGTGCCAGCAGTGAAGGAAGCGGGGAGCTGTTTTTT
few | 13 | TRBJ2-1 | TRBD1 | TRBV7-3 | CASSSGQHNEQFF | TGTGCCAGCAGCTCGGGACAGCATAACGAGCAGTTCTTC
NA | 12 | TRBJ2-7 | NA | TRBV30 | CAWRGLAYEQYF | TGTGCCTGGAGAGGCCTAGCCTACGAGCAGTACTTC
NA | 12 | TRBJ2-1 | NA | TRBV7-6 | CASSLSFNEQFF | TGTGCCAGCAGCTTAAGTTTTAATGAGCAGTTCTTC
NA | 14 | TRBJ1-1 | NA | TRBV11-3 | CASSTEGKNTEAFF | TGTGCCAGCAGCACGGAAGGGAAGAACACTGAAGCTTTCTTT
NA | 14 | TRBJ2-7 | TRBD2 | TRBV4-3 | CASSQVSGTYEQYF | TGCGCCAGCAGCCAGGTTAGCGGGACTTACGAGCAGTACTTC
NA | 16 | TRBJ2-1 | TRBD2 | TRBV5-4 | CASSLVLAGFINEQFF | TGTGCCAGCAGCTTGGTACTAGCGGGCTTTATCAATGAGCAGTTCTTC
NA | 14 | TRBJ1-1 | NA | TRBV28 | CASKLLGQNTEAFF | TGTGCCAGCAAACTACTAGGACAGAACACTGAAGCTTTCTTT
NA | 14 | TRBJ1-1 | TRBD1 | TRBV11-2 | CASSHRTGTTEAFF | TGTGCCAGCAGTCACCGGACAGGGACCACTGAAGCTTTCTTT
NA | 17 | TRBJ2-1 | TRBD2 | TRBV7-3 | CASSSSGTRTRNNEQFF | TGTGCCAGCAGCTCCTCCGGGACTAGAACGCGGAACAATGAGCAGTTCTTC
NA | 15 | TRBJ1-1 | TRBD1 | TRBV6-5 | CASSTRQGARTEAFF | TGTGCCAGCAGTACCAGACAGGGGGCAAGGACTGAAGCTTTCTTT
NA | 14 | TRBJ2-7 | NA | TRBV15 | CATSREAGFLEQYF | TGTGCCACCAGCAGAGAAGCAGGGTTTTTGGAGCAGTACTTC
NA | 17 | TRBJ2-4 | TRBD1 | TRBV14 | CASSQAQGALAKNIQYF | TGTGCCAGCAGCCAAGCCCAGGGGGCTCTAGCCAAAAACATTCAGTACTTC
NA | 14 | TRBJ1-3 | NA | TRBV18 | CASSPDGFGNTIYF | TGTGCCAGCTCACCAGATGGGTTTGGAAACACCATATATTTT
NA | 15 | TRBJ1-2 | NA | TRBV19 | CASSTRGRGRDGYTF | TGTGCCAGTAGTACCCGGGGCAGGGGTCGGGACGGCTACACCTTC
NA | 14 | TRBJ2-3 | NA | TRBV27 | CASSSQGTTDTQYF | TGTGCCAGCAGTTCTCAAGGAACCACAGATACGCAGTATTTT
NA | 12 | TRBJ2-5 | NA | TRBV19 | CASRQAGETQYF | TGTGCCAGTAGGCAAGCGGGAGAGACCCAGTACTTC
NA | 13 | TRBJ2-3 | NA | TRBV13 | CASSILGTDTQYF | TGTGCCAGCAGCATACTCGGCACAGATACGCAGTATTTT
NA | 13 | TRBJ1-5 | NA | TRBV7-9 | CASSLRSNQPQHF | TGTGCCAGCAGCTTAAGGAGCAATCAGCCCCAGCATTTT
NA | 14 | TRBJ2-7 | NA | TRBV6-6 | CASSYSSDRSEQYF | TGTGCCAGCAGTTACTCTAGTGACAGGTCCGAGCAGTACTTC
NA | 15 | TRBJ2-5 | NA | TRBV5-6 | CASSYERWSQETQYF | TGTGCCAGCAGTTACGAAAGGTGGTCCCAAGAGACCCAGTACTTC
NA | 12 | TRBJ1-1 | NA | TRBV28 | CASSLLRTEAFF | TGTGCCAGCAGCCTTCTAAGAACTGAAGCTTTCTTT
NA | 13 | TRBJ2-4 | NA | TRBV7-2 | CASSQSWGNIQYF | TGTGCCAGCAGCCAATCGTGGGGGAACATTCAGTACTTC
once | 15 | TRBJ2-1 | TRBD1 | TRBV5-1 | CASSGGQGINNEQFF | TGCGCCAGCAGCGGGGGACAGGGTATTAACAATGAGCAGTTCTTC
NA | 15 | TRBJ1-1 | NA | TRBV6-5 | CASSYSGGRNTEAFF | TGTGCCAGCAGTTACTCGGGGGGGAGAAACACTGAAGCTTTCTTT
NA | 15 | TRBJ2-7 | NA | TRBV27 | CASSLWTGTLYEQYF | TGTGCCAGCAGTTTATGGACGGGGACCCTTTACGAGCAGTACTTC
NA | 12 | TRBJ2-1 | NA | TRBV10-2 | CASGLGGSEQFF | TGCGCCAGCGGATTAGGGGGGAGTGAGCAGTTCTTC
NA | 15 | TRBJ1-5 | NA | TRBV30 | CAWSVDSLSNQPQHF | TGTGCCTGGAGTGTAGACAGCCTTAGCAATCAGCCCCAGCATTTT
NA | 15 | TRBJ2-5 | NA | TRBV27 | CASRYLGGNQETQYF | TGTGCCAGCAGATACTTAGGGGGGAACCAAGAGACCCAGTACTTC
NA | 15 | TRBJ1-5 | NA | TRBV5-4 | CASSPDPAGNQPQHF | TGTGCCAGCAGCCCGGATCCCGCAGGCAATCAGCCCCAGCATTTT
NA | 15 | TRBJ2-2 | TRBD2 | TRBV28 | CAIMGLAENTGELFF | TGTGCCATCATGGGACTAGCGGAGAACACCGGGGAGCTGTTTTTT
NA | 12 | TRBJ2-7 | NA | TRBV6-6 | CASSYTHYEQYF | TGTGCCAGCAGTTACACCCACTACGAGCAGTACTTC
NA | 11 | TRBJ2-7 | NA | TRBV20-1 | CSANGRYEQYF | TGCAGTGCTAATGGTCGGTACGAGCAGTACTTC